This TCR beta chain stems from a study of cytomegalovirus exposure and HLA in healthy donors. About the research overall: Within the Caucasian-associated ancestry cluster were 81% of the roughly 360 genotyped donors. Whole-study findings and limits: In a later analysis, DRB1 alleles had the most associated TCRs; HLA-C alleles the fewest. The authors considered a cluster of highly shared sequence variants likely to be a sequencing artifact.

Points on this clone: Its cognate antigen is unknown.

Germline V gives CDR1 MNHEY, CDR2 SVGAGI. With 0 bases clipped from V and 2 bases from J, the junction kept 3 bases outside the gene matches. This CDR3 region has 15 residues. Healthy bone marrow donors made up the cohort. PCR primers comprised 60 Vbeta and 13 Jbeta primers. Assay used: immunoSEQ multiplex PCR; TCRdb lists only in-frame clones, some missing. The data show about 130,000 clones, about 70% seen once. The chain couples TRBV6-5 to TRBJ2-7; 8 bases fit TRBD2. What was sequenced was PBMCs. The TCR was taken from an older woman in good health and CMV-seropositive. The CDR3 nucleotides are TGTGCCAGCAGTTACTCGCGGGGGGCTACCTACGAGCAGTACTTC. Its translation: CASSYSRGATYEQYF.